This passage covers 27 T cell receptor beta chains from one sample sequenced in a study of T cell responses to AZD1222 COVID-19 vaccine. The protocol was immunoSEQ multiplex PCR, while the TCRdb copy is restricted to in-frame clones and leaves out a portion. The data show roughly 200,000 clones, 85% to 90% seen once. The material sequenced was peripheral blood, taken on day 0 of AZD1222 vaccination. The receptor source for this set is an adult in good health.

This chain connects TRBV6-5 to TRBJ1-2, with 7 bases that match TRBD1. The CDR3 sequence is 14 residues long. V lost 5 bases, J lost 4 bases, and 7 bases stayed unmatched. Germline CDR1 reads MNHEY; CDR2 reads SVGAGI. The CDR3 is CASSPPGQSYGYTF. The CDR3 DNA follows: TGTGCCAGCAGTCCGCCGGGACAGAGCTATGGCTACACCTTC.

The J gene is TRBJ1-6, the V gene TRBV28; TRBD1 agrees at 7 bases. The CDR3 runs to 13 residues. Germline V CDR1 and CDR2: MDHEN, SYDVKM. After removal of 7 bases from V and 6 bases from J, the junction contained 3 bases not matched to a gene. CDR3 loop: CASKGTVNSPLHF. CDR3 bases: TGTGCCAGCAAAGGGACAGTTAATTCACCCCTCCACTTT.

The rearrangement links TRBV25-1 to TRBJ2-3, with D perhaps being TRBD1 or TRBD2 (5 bases each). This CDR3 has 18 amino acids. The germline V gene encodes CDR1 MGHDK and CDR2 SYGVNS. Trimming left V 1 base short and J 0 bases short, with 17 bases between. The CDR3 DNA reads TGTGCCAGCAGTGAATCCGCCCTGAGGGGATGGAGCACAGATACGCAGTATTTT. It yields the protein CASSESALRGWSTDTQYF. The whole variable domain, remainder taken from reference TRBV25-1 and TRBJ2-3, is EADIYQTPRYLVIGTGKKITLECSQTMGHDKMYWYQQDPGMELHLIHYSYGVNSTEKGDLSSESTVSRIRTEHFPLTLESARPSHTSQYLCASSESALRGWSTDTQYFGPGTRLTVL.

The V call is TRBV5-4, the J call TRBJ1-2, with TRBD1 identical over 7 bases. The V segment lost 4 bases and the J segment 4 bases; nucleotides outside the gene matches: 4. The germline CDR1 and CDR2 sequences are SGHNT and YYREEE (reference sequence). The CDR3 is made up of 13 amino acids. The CDR3 loop reads CASSGGQPYGYTF. The CDR3 DNA reads as TGTGCCAGCAGCGGGGGACAGCCCTATGGCTACACCTTC.

Here the CDR3 DNA reads TGTGCCAGCAGCCAGGATCCCCGGAGAGGGACCCAGTACTTC. It specifies CASSQDPRRGTQYF. The rearrangement links TRBV4-2 to TRBJ2-5; no clear D gene. Germline CDR1 is LGHNA and CDR2 is YNFKEQ. The CDR3 spans 14 residues. Trimming removed 3 bases from V and 7 bases from J, with 15 bases in between.

The V call is TRBV6-1, the J call TRBJ1-4, with a possible D match to TRBD1 (5 bases). The germline V gene encodes CDR1 MNHNS and CDR2 SASEGT. The V and J ends lost 4 bases and 3 bases respectively, with 6 bases between them. The CDR3 covers 13 residues. CDR3 coding DNA: TGTGCCAGCAGTGGACAGTCTAATGAAAAACTGTTTTTT. This encodes CASSGQSNEKLFF.

The genes are TRBV4-1 and TRBJ1-2, with D unclear. The V end was cut by 1 base, the J end by 2 bases, with 17 bases between. This CDR3 is 17 amino acids long. Germline values: CDR1 MGHRA, CDR2 YSYEKL. CDR3 residues: CASSQVFETTMNYGYTF. CDR3 coding DNA: TGCGCCAGCAGCCAAGTTTTCGAGACTACGATGAACTATGGCTACACCTTC.

This chain joins TRBV4-1 and TRBJ2-1; unclear D gene. Germline V lookup: CDR1 MGHRA, CDR2 YSYEKL. The V gene lost 1 base and the J gene lost 4 bases, with 11 bases spanning the gap. This CDR3 spans 15 amino acids. This CDR3 is CASSQVQSLYNEQFF. DNA for the CDR3: TGCGCCAGCAGCCAAGTTCAGTCACTATACAATGAGCAGTTCTTC.

This chain uses TRBV4-3 with TRBJ2-6; no clear D gene. Trimming took 0 bases from V and 0 from J, leaving 9 bases between them. The CDR3 is made up of 17 amino acids. CDR1 is LGHNA and CDR2 is YSLEER in the germline V gene. Here the CDR3 reads CASSQETVSSGANVLTF. The CDR3, as DNA: TGCGCCAGCAGCCAAGAAACGGTGAGCTCTGGGGCCAACGTCCTGACTTTC.

V and J are TRBV12-3 or TRBV12-4 and TRBJ2-2; possibly TRBD2 for D (6 bases). Between the trimmed V and J ends, which lost 11 bases and 4 bases, there was a span of 11 bases. The CDR3 runs 12 residues. In DNA, the CDR3 is TGTGCCGCAGGGAGGCGCACCGGGGAGCTGTTTTTT. Protein sequence: CAAGRRTGELFF.

This chain connects TRBV6-5 to TRBJ1-6; unclear D gene. CDR1 is MNHEY, CDR2 SVGAGI, per germline. V was cut by 6 bases and J by 10 bases, with 13 bases left in between. CDR3 length: 13 residues. CDR3 DNA sequence: TGTGCCAGCAGCGCCCCCGGGCACTCACCCCTCCACTTT. It specifies CASSAPGHSPLHF.

The J gene is TRBJ2-7, the V gene TRBV27, with unresolved D. V was cut by 3 bases and J by 3 bases, with 15 bases left in between. Looked up from germline, CDR1 is MNHEY and CDR2 is SMNVEV (reference sequence). This CDR3 is built from 15 residues. The CDR3 bases are TGTGCCAGCAGTTTGGGTGGTGTGCGGAGCTACGAGCAGTACTTC. Amino acid sequence: CASSLGGVRSYEQYF.

The CDR3 region is CSVELAASGTQYF. In DNA, the CDR3 is TGCAGCGTTGAATTGGCAGCTTCGGGAACGCAGTATTTT. The rearrangement links TRBV29-1 to TRBJ2-3; weak D call: TRBD2 (5 bases). This CDR3 comprises 13 residues. Germline CDR1 SQVTM, CDR2 ANQGSEA. V dropped 2 bases and J dropped 9 bases, with 15 bases sitting between them.

The chain combines TRBV10-1 with TRBJ2-1; 7 bases align to TRBD2. Trimming at V came to 5 bases and at J to 6 bases, leaving 7 bases not matched to a gene. There are 14 residues in the CDR3. Germline lookup yields CDR1 WNHNN and CDR2 SYGVQD (reference sequence). CDR3 bases: TGCGCCAGCAGTCCCAGCGGGGAAATCAATGAGCAGTTCTTC. It translates to CASSPSGEINEQFF.

J is TRBJ1-2 and V is TRBV4-1; 11 nucleotides match TRBD1. This CDR3 is built from 16 residues. Germline V CDR1 and CDR2: MGHRA, YSYEKL. V lost 0 bases, J lost 6 bases, and 6 bases stayed unmatched. The CDR3, as DNA: TGCGCCAGCAGCCAAGAGACGGACAGGGGGCTCGATGGCTACACCTTC. Amino acid sequence: CASSQETDRGLDGYTF.

This chain links TRBV4-3 with TRBJ1-5; tentative D call: TRBD1 (5 bases). The germline gives CDR1 LGHNA, CDR2 YSLEER. Trimming stripped 0 bases from V and 2 bases from J, with 11 bases between. The CDR3 has 16 residues. The CDR3 spells CASSQDLGAGNQPQHF. DNA of the CDR3: TGCGCCAGCAGCCAAGATCTAGGGGCCGGCAATCAGCCCCAGCATTTT.

This clone showed up just once. The chain carries TRBV9 and TRBJ1-2; 11 bases agree with TRBD1. Germline values: CDR1 SGDLS, CDR2 YYNGEE. This CDR3 has 17 amino acids. After removal of 0 bases from V and 5 bases from J, the junction contained 9 bases not matched to a gene. CDR3 sequence reads: CASSVGISGQGGYGYTF. The CDR3 coding sequence is TGTGCCAGCAGCGTAGGAATTTCGGGACAGGGGGGTTATGGCTACACCTTC. Looking up the rest from reference TRBV9 and TRBJ1-2 gives the full variable domain: DSGVTQTPKHLITATGQRVTLRCSPRSGDLSVYWYQQSLDQGLQFLIQYYNGEERAKGNILERFSAQQFPDLHSELNLSSLELGDSALYFCASSVGISGQGGYGYTFGSGTRLTVV.

This sequence joins TRBV19 and TRBJ2-3; D unclear. In germline, CDR1 is LNHDA, CDR2 SQIVND (reference sequence). The CDR3 length is 15 residues. V lost 2 bases and J 2 bases, leaving 11 bases between the germline ends. The CDR3 DNA is TGTGCCAGTAGTATAATGGCGGTCTTCACAGATACGCAGTATTTT. Its protein product is CASSIMAVFTDTQYF.

V usage is TRBV2 and J usage is TRBJ2-7; 14 bases map to TRBD2. V trimming: 5 bases; J trimming: 0 bases; junction bases outside the gene matches: 9. The germline CDR1 and CDR2 sequences are SNHLY and FYNNEI. This CDR3 comprises 18 residues. CDR3 amino acids: CASSPPGLAGASSYEQYF. In DNA, the CDR3 is TGTGCCAGCAGTCCTCCGGGACTAGCGGGGGCGAGCTCCTACGAGCAGTACTTC. Filled out from reference TRBV2 and TRBJ2-7, the complete variable domain reads EPEVTQTPSHQVTQMGQEVILRCVPISNHLYFYWYRQILGQKVEFLVSFYNNEISEKSEIFDDQFSVERPDGSNFTLKIRSTKLEDSAMYFCASSPPGLAGASSYEQYFGPGTRLTVT.

The CDR3 reads CASSLAHSQPQHF. The CDR3 DNA reads as TGTGCCAGCAGCTTAGCACACTCACAGCCCCAGCATTTT. The chain links TRBV7-2 to TRBJ1-5; D is unclear. CDR1 and CDR2 from the germline V gene are SGHTA and FQGNSA. The V end was cut by 0 bases, the J end by 7 bases, with 7 bases between. The CDR3 is 13 residues long. Full variable domain (outside the CDR3, taken from reference TRBV7-2 and TRBJ1-5): GAGVSQSPSNKVTEKGKDVELRCDPISGHTALYWYRQSLGQGLEFLIYFQGNSAPDKSGLPSDRFSAERTGGSVSTLTIQRTQQEDSAVYLCASSLAHSQPQHFGDGTRLSIL.

V usage is TRBV7-9 and J usage is TRBJ2-7; D might be TRBD1 (6 bases). Deletions cut 4 bases from V and 4 bases from J, with 17 bases between. CDR1 and CDR2 from the germline V gene are SEHNR and FQNEAQ (reference sequence). This CDR3 is 15 amino acids long. The CDR3, as DNA: TGTGCCAGCAGCTCGCTGACAGGATCCCTTTACGAGCAGTACTTC. Translation: CASSSLTGSLYEQYF.

The chain links TRBV28 to TRBJ1-5, with D unclear. The CDR3 has 15 residues. Trimming stripped 3 bases from V and 0 bases from J, with 9 bases between. The germline V gene encodes CDR1 MDHEN and CDR2 SYDVKM. The CDR3: CASSLGIGSNQPQHF. The DNA of the CDR3 is TGTGCCAGCAGTTTGGGCATAGGTAGCAATCAGCCCCAGCATTTT.

To note about this clone: Other nucleotide sequences in the sample specify the same CDR3. The chain uses TRBV6-5 and TRBJ1-1; D unclear. Trimming stripped 6 bases from V and 1 base from J, with 12 bases between. Germline assignment: CDR1 MNHEY and CDR2 SVGAGI. The CDR3 has 14 amino acids. The CDR3 sequence is CASSRGTENTEAFF. CDR3 sequence (DNA): TGTGCCAGCAGCCGCGGAACAGAGAACACTGAAGCTTTCTTT.

The chain couples TRBV30 to TRBJ1-2; no reliable D call. V lost 4 bases, J lost 4 bases, and 10 bases lay in between. Looked up from germline, CDR1 is GTSNPN and CDR2 is SVGIG (reference sequence). CDR3 length: 12 amino acids. Written as DNA, the CDR3 is TGTGCCTGGAAGGAGGGAGTCTATGGCTACACCTTC. This translates into CAWKEGVYGYTF.

The table lists this clone with a few counts. The genes are TRBV28 and TRBJ1-6, with D unclear. The germline gives CDR1 MDHEN, CDR2 SYDVKM. V dropped 3 bases and J dropped 0 bases, with 9 bases sitting between them. The CDR3 has 16 amino acids. CDR3 nucleotides: TGTGCCAGCAGTTTCGACTCCAGCTCCTATAATTCACCCCTCCACTTT. Translated, it gives CASSFDSSSYNSPLHF.

The chain is built from TRBV4-3 and TRBJ2-1; 12 bases are shared with TRBD2. The germline V gene has CDR1 LGHNA and CDR2 YSLEER. This CDR3 has 16 amino acids. V dropped 0 bases and J dropped 8; count of bases not matched to a gene: 5. The CDR3 reads CASSQERTSGGYEQFF. The CDR3 DNA reads TGCGCCAGCAGCCAAGAAAGAACTAGCGGGGGGTATGAGCAGTTCTTC.

V usage is TRBV3-1 (or the pseudogene TRBV3-2) and J usage is TRBJ2-1; possible D gene TRBD2, 6 bases. The CDR3 contains 15 residues. The V end was cut by 3 bases, the J end by 7 bases, with 16 bases between. Germline-derived CDR1 and CDR2 are LGHDT and YNNKEL (reference sequence). CDR3 residues: CASSQASGGANEQFF. The CDR3 bases are TGTGCCAGCAGCCAGGCCTCCGGGGGAGCGAATGAGCAGTTCTTC.